This passage covers 9 T cell receptor beta chains from one sample sequenced in a study of blood T cells in healthy people across ages. Together with a sample-barcoded 5' primer, a J-beta primer mix was included in a second PCR lasting roughly 6 to 12 cycles. TCRdb itself ran the 5' RACE reads through MiXCR, one entry per CDR3 protein. Of 550,000 to 700,000 distinct CDR3 sequences listed, 27% were seen once; the top ten hold roughly 18%. Source material: blood. These receptors came from a woman aged 70 to 79 in good health.

This chain connects TRBV7-2 to TRBJ1-2; D may be TRBD1 (6 bases). Germline V gene data show CDR1 as SGHTA and CDR2 as FQGNSA. The length of the CDR3 is 17 residues. Trimming cost V 4 bases and J 4 bases, with 22 bases left between them. This chain's CDR3 is CASSWKGEGRSFYGYTF. In nucleotides, the CDR3 is TGTGCCAGCAGCTGGAAGGGGGAAGGACGGAGTTTCTATGGCTACACCTTC. The variable domain in full, completed from reference TRBV7-2 and TRBJ1-2, reads GAGVSQSPSNKVTEKGKDVELRCDPISGHTALYWYRQSLGQGLEFLIYFQGNSAPDKSGLPSDRFSAERTGGSVSTLTIQRTQQEDSAVYLCASSWKGEGRSFYGYTFGSGTRLTVV.

This clonotype was detected only a few times. This chain links TRBV19 with TRBJ2-4; D not certain. V was shortened by 3 bases and J by 10 bases, with 10 bases between the two germline ends. The CDR3 spans 12 residues. The germline CDR1 and CDR2 sequences are LNHDA and SQIVND (reference sequence). The CDR3 bases are TGTGCCAGTAGTATCGGTGGCATAATTCAGTACTTC. The encoded protein is CASSIGGIIQYF.

This chain connects TRBV21-1 to TRBJ2-1; the table's D gene call, TRBD2, was not cross checked with the DNA. TRBV21-1 is deemed a pseudogene. This CDR3 has 18 residues. The CDR3 reads CASSKSGTSGGTYNEQFF. CDR3 sequence (DNA): TGTGCCAGCAGCAAATCCGGGACTAGCGGGGGGACGTACAATGAGCAGTTCTTC.

This clonotype has only a few counts. The rearrangement links TRBV4-1 to TRBJ2-7; 8 bases are shared with TRBD1. There are 16 residues in the CDR3. CDR1 is MGHRA, CDR2 YSYEKL, per germline. The trim removed 4 bases at V and 0 bases at J, leaving 8 bases unmatched. CDR3 region: CASSLTGTGLSYEQYF. The CDR3 DNA sequence: TGCGCCAGCAGCCTAACCGGGACAGGTCTCTCCTACGAGCAGTACTTC.

Only a few counts were recorded for this clonotype. Given the absence of the conserved phenylalanine or tryptophan at the CDR3 end, a read error is likely. The limits of the CDR3 on the DNA are not certain, so only TCRdb's listed CDR3 is given. The J gene is TRBJ2-5, the V gene TRBV10-3; the tabulated D call, TRBD2, remains unverified against the DNA. From its first to its last residue, the CDR3 has 13 amino acids. Germline loops: CDR1 ENHRY, CDR2 SYGVKD. CDR3: CAIGRVKAETRYL.

In the case of this clonotype: One end of the junction does not line up with germline, which may come from a read error. The V call is TRBV9, the J call TRBJ1-3, with D possibly being TRBD1 (6 bases). CDR3 size: 16 residues. CDR1 is SGDLS, CDR2 YYNGEE, per germline. The CDR3 region has the DNA TGTGCCAGCAGCTTTGACGTCAGGGGCTCTGGAGACACCATATATTTT. Its translation: CASSFDVRGSGDTIYF. Full variable domain (rest looked up from reference TRBV9 and TRBJ1-3): DSGVTQTPKHLITATGQRVTLRCSPRSGDLSVYWYQQSLDQGLQFLIQYYNGEERAKGNILERFSAQQFPDLHSELNLSSLELGDSALYFCASSFDVRGSGDTIYFGEGSWLTVV.

The rearrangement links TRBV4-2 to TRBJ1-2, with 7 nucleotides matching TRBD1. J gave up 5 bases and V 5 bases, and 5 bases lay outside the gene matches. The CDR3 spans 13 residues. Germline lookup yields CDR1 LGHNA and CDR2 YNFKEQ. CDR3 bases: TGTGCCAGCAGCGCCGGGACAGTATATGGCTACACCTTC. Encoded protein: CASSAGTVYGYTF.

The gene calls are TRBV12-3 or TRBV12-4 and TRBJ2-3; tentatively, D is TRBD2 (6 bases). Trimming shortened V by 5 bases and J by 4 bases, and 19 bases separated the two germline ends. CDR3 length: 16 residues. CDR3 sequence (DNA): TGTGCCAGCAGTCAAATCGCGGGGCTCAGCGCAGATACGCAGTATTTT. Translated, it gives CASSQIAGLSADTQYF.

This clonotype was observed a handful of times. The chain combines TRBV7-8 with TRBJ2-5, with 7 bases that match TRBD2. Germline-derived CDR1 and CDR2 are SGHVS and FQNEAQ. The CDR3 is 16 amino acids. The V segment lost 5 bases and the J segment 2 bases; nucleotides outside the gene matches: 11. CDR3: CASSPNAGTIQETQYF. As DNA, the CDR3 is TGTGCCAGCAGCCCTAACGCCGGGACTATTCAAGAGACCCAGTACTTC.